This TCR beta chain was recorded in a study of T cell clonality in common variable immunodeficiency (dated by TCRdb to between 2015 and 2016). Results and caveats for the whole study, not just this receptor: CVID TCRbeta sequences reportedly showed fewer deletions and N-nucleotide insertions and lacked highly modified clones with 13 or more V deletions. Even though DNA input was equal, the average per sample came to 75,000 to 95,000 unique sequences for controls compared with 25,000 to 40,000 for CVID samples. CVID subjects shared fewer TCRbeta clones with each other than healthy controls did (p < 0.0001). Correlations of repertoire features with clinical complications were constrained by heterogeneity among patients within the CVID cohort. According to the authors, finding the cause of the higher clonality in CVID would require sequencing the repertoires of T cell subpopulations. TCRbeta clonality was higher in CVID subjects than in healthy controls (t-test p = 0.018), and the increase was most characteristic of about a third of subjects.

Predominantly Caucasian heritage was noted among both the CVID patients and the healthy controls. Heparinized peripheral whole blood samples of about 4.5 to 8.5 ml were collected from each donor. Genomic DNA from adults with common variable immune deficiency (CVID) and from healthy adult controls was used to sequence TCRbeta CDR3 repertoires. There were around 22 healthy adult volunteers in the control group (about 12 female and 10 or so male), ranging in age from about 23 to 66 years, with a mean age of about 36. To isolate peripheral blood mononuclear cells, diluted blood was subjected to density centrifugation over Hypaque 1077 or Ficoll-Paque. Genomic DNA was extracted from unsorted mononuclear cells by Qiagen column purification or by a centrifugation-based method. This clone was recorded many times. The antigen it recognizes is unknown. The CDR3 end is not reached by the read, which stops 3 residues before it; the germline J gene fills it in.

Equivalent amounts of genomic DNA from CVID and control samples were used as sequencing input. For every sample, a 60 bp segment covering the rearranged TCRbeta CDR3 region was amplified and then sequenced. The immunoSEQ assay, a bias-corrected multiplex PCR with high-throughput sequencing, was employed for TCRbeta amplification. The original pipeline was this. Every unique nucleotide sequence was considered a clone and was annotated with V, D and J genes, copy number and frequency. Sequences were labeled productive if in frame, and non-productive if out of frame or containing stop codons. Clonality was calculated from Shannon's entropy as previously described. The predicted amino acid sequences of productive clones were used to derive the mean CDR3 Kyte-Doolittle hydropathy. Using the R hclust function, scaled V gene usage was clustered hierarchically with Manhattan distance and complete linkage. Sharing of clones by CDR3 amino acid sequence was evaluated through resampling of 12 repertoires per group over 100 rounds. The repertoires were screened for some 70 published EBV-specific TCRbeta sequences and fewer than 300 published CMV-specific TCRbeta sequences. After two CVID samples that produced fewer than 10,000 sequences were dropped from the analysis, 35 to 50 CVID repertoires remained. In TCRdb, the immuneACCESS table is reduced to in-frame sequences with V and J assigned. These tables do not hold every clone; where another copy was compared, an unresolved V gene accounts for under half, and the others remain unexplained. That table gives V, J and clone size, and the DNA gave D and trimming. With tens of thousands of clones recorded, this sample contains no clone counted only once. 0.8% of the sample rests with the top ten.

CDR1 and CDR2 (SGDLS, YYNGEE) derive from the germline V gene. Taken from cysteine to phenylalanine, the CDR3 has 14 residues. Only the CDR3 bases that were read are kept: 33 of them, in frame from base 1. Relative to germline, V is 4 bases shorter and J is 3 bases shorter, with 12 bases between their ends. Rearrangement joined TRBV9 to TRBJ2-3, with a weak D call of TRBD1 (5 bases match). Sequenced sample: peripheral blood mononuclear cells. The receptor's source is a person between 18 and 75 years old in good health. CDR3 DNA (partial): TGTGCCAGCAGCATCAGGGCTCCAACAGATACG. Translated, it reads CASSIRAPTDT. The CDR3, in full, reads CASSIRAPTDTQYF. The full variable domain, with segments outside the CDR3 supplied by the reference TRBV9 and TRBJ2-3 proteins, appears as DSGVTQTPKHLITATGQRVTLRCSPRSGDLSVYWYQQSLDQGLQFLIQYYNGEERAKGNILERFSAQQFPDLHSELNLSSLELGDSALYFCASSIRAPTDTQYFGPGTRLTVL.